This is a list of T cell receptor beta chains from one sample in a study of blood T cell repertoires in COVID-19. Method: immunoSEQ multiplex PCR; TCRdb's copy keeps in-frame clones and lacks some. The sample gives under 55,000 clones, about nine tenths of which show up once; 9.6% is in the top ten. The material sequenced was peripheral blood. The receptors originated from an elderly woman with active COVID-19. CDR3s include the opening cysteine and the closing phenylalanine or tryptophan. D genes are given only for firm matches. Clone sizes are given selectively: once, few, many, or a class where the clone is expanded.

CDR3 protein	CDR3 DNA	clone size	V gene	D gene	J gene	CDR3 length
CASSLEGTGNYGYTF	TGTGCCAGCAGCTTAGAAGGGACAGGGAACTATGGCTACACCTTC	.	TRBV7-3	TRBD1	TRBJ1-2	15
CASSPSGGSGELFF	TGTGCCAGCTCACCGTCGGGGGGTTCGGGGGAGCTGTTTTTT	.	TRBV18	TRBD2	TRBJ2-2	14
CASSFGGGPTYEQYF	TGTGCCAGCAGCTTCGGCGGGGGGCCTACCTACGAGCAGTACTTC	.	TRBV5-5	TRBD2	TRBJ2-7	15
CASSYTGTVNYGYTF	TGTGCCAGCAGCTACACCGGGACAGTAAACTATGGCTACACCTTC	.	TRBV7-8	TRBD1	TRBJ1-2	15
CASSQEVGVRGGYGYTF	TGCGCCAGCAGCCAAGAAGTGGGGGTACGGGGGGGCTATGGCTACACCTTC	.	TRBV4-1	.	TRBJ1-2	17
CASGALPYETQYF	TGTGCCAGCGGGGCATTACCTTATGAGACCCAGTACTTC	.	TRBV2	.	TRBJ2-5	13
CASKQGTGTGGSGELFF	TGCGCCAGCAAGCAGGGCACCGGGACAGGGGGTTCCGGGGAGCTGTTTTTT	.	TRBV5-1	TRBD1	TRBJ2-2	17
CASSLWGRGSTEAFF	TGTGCCAGCAGTTTGTGGGGGCGCGGATCCACTGAAGCTTTCTTT	.	TRBV27	.	TRBJ1-1	15
CASSPLPYEQYF	TGTGCCAGCAGCCCGCTACCTTACGAGCAGTACTTC	.	TRBV6-6	.	TRBJ2-7	12
CASSAPGTNYEQYF	TGTGCCAGCAGTGCCCCCGGGACAAATTACGAGCAGTACTTC	.	TRBV28	.	TRBJ2-7	14
CASSERQGLGYTF	TGTGCCAGCAGTGAACGACAGGGGCTTGGCTACACCTTC	once	TRBV6-1	TRBD1	TRBJ1-2	13
CASSSREEKPQHF	TGTGCCAGTAGTTCCAGGGAGGAGAAGCCCCAGCATTTT	.	TRBV19	.	TRBJ1-5	13
CATSDSGGGAREETQYF	TGTGCCACCAGTGATTCGGGCGGGGGGGCCAGAGAAGAGACCCAGTACTTC	.	TRBV24-1	TRBD2	TRBJ2-5	17
CASSQDSNTGELFF	TGTGCCAGCAGTCAAGACAGTAACACCGGGGAGCTGTTTTTT	.	TRBV5-4	.	TRBJ2-2	14
CSVEPGGF	TGCAGCGTTGAGCCGGGAGGCTTC	.	TRBV29-1	.	TRBJ1-2	8
CASSQDWTSGGYTQYF	TGTGCCAGCAGCCAAGATTGGACTAGCGGGGGCTATACGCAGTATTTT	.	TRBV3-1/TRBV3-2	TRBD2	TRBJ2-3	16
CASSPGLATGELFF	TGTGCCAGCAGCCCAGGCCTAGCGACCGGGGAGCTGTTTTTT	.	TRBV7-2	.	TRBJ2-2	14
CAWRGGTGPTAGVLTF	TGTGCCTGGAGAGGGGGAACGGGGCCAACGGCCGGGGTCCTGACTTTC	.	TRBV30	.	TRBJ2-6	16
CASSEARRSDEQFF	TGTGCCAGCAGTGAAGCGAGGCGTTCCGATGAGCAGTTCTTC	.	TRBV6-1	.	TRBJ2-1	14
CASSLGSVSTGELFF	TGTGCCAGCAGCTTAGGGTCAGTTTCCACCGGGGAGCTGTTTTTT	.	TRBV7-9	.	TRBJ2-2	15
CASSPGTGVYGYTF	TGTGCCAGCAGTCCTGGGACAGGTGTCTATGGCTACACCTTC	.	TRBV28	TRBD1	TRBJ1-2	14
CASSLDRGKIGTEAFF	TGTGCCAGCAGCTTAGATCGAGGGAAGATTGGCACTGAAGCTTTCTTT	.	TRBV11-2	.	TRBJ1-1	16
CASSFQPLSGKGTDTQYF	TGTGCCAGCAGCTTCCAGCCTCTTTCCGGGAAAGGCACAGATACGCAGTATTTT	.	TRBV7-2	.	TRBJ2-3	18
CASKTSGTSTDTQYF	TGTGCCAGCAAGACTAGCGGGACTAGCACAGATACGCAGTATTTT	.	TRBV6-5	TRBD2	TRBJ2-3	15
CASSSIAGADTQYF	TGTGCCAGCAGCTCCATAGCGGGGGCAGATACGCAGTATTTT	.	TRBV6-5	TRBD2	TRBJ2-3	14
CASSAVGADYGYTF	TGTGCCAGCAGCGCTGTGGGGGCGGACTATGGCTACACCTTC	.	TRBV5-4	.	TRBJ1-2	14